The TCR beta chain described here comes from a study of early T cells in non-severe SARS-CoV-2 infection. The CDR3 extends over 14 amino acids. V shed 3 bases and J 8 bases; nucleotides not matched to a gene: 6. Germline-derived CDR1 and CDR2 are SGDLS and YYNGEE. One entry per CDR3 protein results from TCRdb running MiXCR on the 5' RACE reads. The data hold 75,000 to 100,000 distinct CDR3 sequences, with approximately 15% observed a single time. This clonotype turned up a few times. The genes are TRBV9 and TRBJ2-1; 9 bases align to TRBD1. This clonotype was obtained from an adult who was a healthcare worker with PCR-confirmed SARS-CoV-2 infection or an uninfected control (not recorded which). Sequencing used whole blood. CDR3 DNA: TGTGCCAGCAGCGCCCGGGACAGGGCCTATGAGCAGTTCTTC. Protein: CASSARDRAYEQFF. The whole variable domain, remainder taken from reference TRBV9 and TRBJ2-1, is DSGVTQTPKHLITATGQRVTLRCSPRSGDLSVYWYQQSLDQGLQFLIQYYNGEERAKGNILERFSAQQFPDLHSELNLSSLELGDSALYFCASSARDRAYEQFFGPGTRLTVL.